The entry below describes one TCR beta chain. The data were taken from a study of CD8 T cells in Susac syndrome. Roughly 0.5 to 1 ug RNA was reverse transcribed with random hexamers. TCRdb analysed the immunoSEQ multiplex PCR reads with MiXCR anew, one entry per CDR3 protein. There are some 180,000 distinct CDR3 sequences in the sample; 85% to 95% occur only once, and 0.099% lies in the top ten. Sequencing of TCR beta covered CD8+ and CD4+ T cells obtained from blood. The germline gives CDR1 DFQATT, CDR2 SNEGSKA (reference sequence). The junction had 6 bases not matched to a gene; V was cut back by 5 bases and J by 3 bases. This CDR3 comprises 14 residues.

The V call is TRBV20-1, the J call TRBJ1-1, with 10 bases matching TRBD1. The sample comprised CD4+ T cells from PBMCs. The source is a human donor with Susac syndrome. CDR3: CSAPRTGGYTEAFF. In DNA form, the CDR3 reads TGCAGTGCTCCACGGACAGGGGGATACACTGAAGCTTTCTTT.